This passage covers 9 T cell receptor beta chains from one sample sequenced in a study of monozygotic twins with inflammatory bowel disease. Each CDR3 protein gets one entry in TCRdb, which reprocessed the 5' RACE reads and gives no DNA. The sample includes about 380,000 distinct CDR3 sequences. Sequenced input: blood. These receptors all come from a human donor with ulcerative colitis or Crohn's disease, or a healthy co-twin of an affected twin (not recorded which).

The V and J genes are TRBV20-1 and TRBJ2-7; without DNA, the TCRdb call of TRBD2 cannot be checked. Germline CDR1 is DFQATT and CDR2 is SNEGSKA (reference sequence). The CDR3 loop spans 16 amino acids. The CDR3 sequence: CSARGPTPRLSYEQYF.

This CDR3 is CAWGQGPSPLHF. The chain combines TRBV30 with TRBJ1-6; the D call from TCRdb, TRBD1, cannot be confirmed without DNA. Germline V CDR1 and CDR2: GTSNPN, SVGIG (reference sequence). There are 12 residues in the CDR3.

The gene calls are TRBV11-1 and TRBJ2-7; TCRdb reports TRBD1, a call that lacks DNA to check it against. The CDR3 sequence is 18 residues long. The germline CDR1 and CDR2 sequences are SGHAT and FQDESV (reference sequence). This CDR3 is CASSFHEGQRALLGEQYF. The whole variable domain, remainder taken from reference TRBV11-1 and TRBJ2-7, is EAEVAQSPRYKITEKSQAVAFWCDPISGHATLYWYRQILGQGPELLVQFQDESVVDDSQLPKDRFSAERLKGVDSTLKIQPAELGDSAMYLCASSFHEGQRALLGEQYFGPGTRLTVT.

The J gene is TRBJ1-1, the V gene TRBV2; the D call of TRBD1 rests on TCRdb alone, since no DNA is present to check it. Germline lookup yields CDR1 SNHLY and CDR2 FYNNEI. The CDR3 is made up of 15 amino acids. This chain's CDR3 is CASNFGARAYTEAFF.

The V and J genes are TRBV14 and TRBJ1-4; lacking DNA, the TRBD1 call made by TCRdb goes unchecked. This CDR3 comprises 16 residues. The germline gives CDR1 SGHDN, CDR2 FVKESK. This chain's CDR3 is CASSLIERLGTEKLFF.

The chain has TRBV7-9 and TRBJ1-1; TCRdb proposes TRBD1, but this gene call is untestable without DNA. This CDR3 has 15 amino acids. Germline-derived CDR1 and CDR2 are SEHNR and FQNEAQ (reference sequence). This chain's CDR3 is CASSVALGGNTEAFF.

The chain is built from TRBV6-2 or TRBV6-3 and TRBJ2-2; TCRdb's D call, TRBD1, is unchecked because there is no DNA. The CDR3 is 16 amino acids. Germline assignment: CDR1 MNHEY and CDR2 SVGEGT. This CDR3 is CASSPGGSRNTGELFF.

V and J are TRBV12-3 or TRBV12-4 and TRBJ2-7; TCRdb proposes TRBD1, but this gene call is untestable without DNA. The CDR3 is 17 amino acids. Here the CDR3 reads CASSHPPGRDRTYEQYF.

V is TRBV2 and J is TRBJ2-3. The CDR3 has 13 amino acids. Per germline, CDR1 SNHLY and CDR2 FYNNEI. The CDR3 region is CASIRSAADTQYF. The complete variable domain, with remaining parts taken from reference TRBV2 and TRBJ2-3, reads EPEVTQTPSHQVTQMGQEVILRCVPISNHLYFYWYRQILGQKVEFLVSFYNNEISEKSEIFDDQFSVERPDGSNFTLKIRSTKLEDSAMYFCASIRSAADTQYFGPGTRLTVL.